Reported below is one T cell receptor beta chain. Its antigen is as yet unknown. This CDR3 comprises 16 residues. Germline values: CDR1 SGHAT, CDR2 FQNNGV. The V end was cut by 0 bases, the J end by 4 bases, with 13 bases between. This sample was taken from a study of identical twins. Study-wide results and limits: Carriage of fewer insertions was seen in abundant cord blood beta clonotypes, whereas memory repertoires showed none. Twin sharing of out-of-frame TCR alpha was underestimated by models in monozygotic pairs. Zero-insertion analyses might be partly confounded by invariant T cells like MAIT and iNKT.

Addition of a universal primer site occurred through template switching, and cDNA carried unique molecular identifiers. TCRdb fed the 5' RACE reads into MiXCR, producing one record per CDR3 protein. The sample holds over 550,000 distinct CDR3 sequences, about 7.1% seen once. This sample was shared with a second study, whose subject was yellow fever vaccine responses in identical twins.

This clonotype originated in a woman aged 18-35 years in good health. Input material: PBMCs. The chain joins TRBV11-2 to TRBJ2-1; no reliable D call. In DNA, the CDR3 is TGTGCCAGCAGCTTAGATAGCCCGATGGAATACAATGAGCAGTTCTTC. This gives the protein CASSLDSPMEYNEQFF.